The 11 T cell receptor beta chains in this list originate from one sample, sequenced in a study of blood T cell repertoires in COVID-19. Repertoires were generated with immunoSEQ multiplex PCR, while TCRdb's copy carries only in-frame clones and drops some. The sample holds 140,000 to 150,000 clones, 80% to 90% seen once. What was sequenced was peripheral blood. The receptor set was obtained from a human donor with acute or convalescent COVID-19. The donor label of this sample is uncertain.

This chain uses TRBV11-2 with TRBJ2-2; 9 nucleotides match TRBD1. The V gene end was trimmed by 4 bases and the J gene end by 6 bases; junction bases not matched to a gene: 12. This CDR3 is built from 17 residues. Germline loops: CDR1 SGHAT, CDR2 FQNNGV. The CDR3 bases are TGTGCCAGCAGCTCCAGTTGGGGACAGGGAGGGGCCGGGGAGCTGTTTTTT. It specifies CASSSSWGQGGAGELFF.

The chain carries TRBV12-3 or TRBV12-4 and TRBJ1-1, with D unclear. The CDR3 totals 12 residues. Trimming stripped 7 bases from V and 3 bases from J, with 9 bases between. In nucleotides, the CDR3 is TGTGCCAGCACATGGAGATACACTGAAGCTTTCTTT. The encoded protein is CASTWRYTEAFF.

The chain combines TRBV6-5 with TRBJ1-1; the D is unclear. Trimming shortened V by 5 bases and J by 1 base, and 11 bases separated the two germline ends. The CDR3 is 14 residues long. Germline V gives CDR1 MNHEY, CDR2 SVGAGI. CDR3 DNA sequence: TGTGCCAGCAGTACCTGGACTGGGAACACTGAAGCTTTCTTT. Translating gives CASSTWTGNTEAFF.

V usage is TRBV27 and J usage is TRBJ2-3; TRBD1 aligns across 11 bases. The trim removed 5 bases at V and 3 bases at J, leaving 7 bases unmatched. This CDR3 comprises 16 residues. CDR1 and CDR2 (germline): MNHEY, SMNVEV (reference sequence). The CDR3 protein is CASSQSRDRGTDTQYF. DNA for the CDR3: TGTGCCAGCAGTCAATCCCGGGACAGGGGGACAGATACGCAGTATTTT.

This clone was found a few times. The rearrangement links TRBV6-5 to TRBJ1-4; possible D gene TRBD1, 5 bases. Trimming cost V 8 bases and J 6 bases, with 13 bases left between them. CDR3 size: 13 residues. Germline V lookup: CDR1 MNHEY, CDR2 SVGAGI. CDR3 DNA: TGTGCCAGCGGGGCGGGGCGGGATGAAAAACTGTTTTTT. As protein: CASGAGRDEKLFF.

This clone came up once. The rearrangement joins TRBV7-6 to TRBJ1-2; no definite D call. This CDR3 is built from 15 residues. The germline V and J ends were trimmed by 0 bases and 1 base, with 9 bases remaining between them. Germline CDR1 is SGHVS and CDR2 is FNYEAQ. Here the CDR3 reads CASSLALEGNYGYTF. The CDR3 DNA follows: TGTGCCAGCAGCTTAGCCCTGGAGGGTAACTATGGCTACACCTTC.

The CDR3 here is CASSPIGTGSNYGYTF. In nucleotides, the CDR3 is TGTGCCAGCAGCCCTATAGGGACAGGGAGTAACTATGGCTACACCTTC. The chain links TRBV7-8 to TRBJ1-2; 9 positions agree with TRBD1. V dropped 5 bases and J dropped 1; count of bases not matched to a gene: 8. Germline V gives CDR1 SGHVS, CDR2 FQNEAQ. The CDR3 runs to 16 residues.

The CDR3 loop reads CASSLEGDPNTGELFF. The CDR3 DNA follows: TGTGCCAGCAGCTTGGAGGGGGATCCGAACACCGGGGAGCTGTTTTTT. The rearrangement links TRBV5-5 to TRBJ2-2; D perhaps matches TRBD1 (6 bases). Per the germline V gene, CDR1 is SGHKS and CDR2 is YYEKEE (reference sequence). The CDR3 consists of 16 residues. V shed 0 bases and J shed 0 bases, with 9 bases lying between them. Full variable domain (outside the CDR3, taken from reference TRBV5-5 and TRBJ2-2): DAGVTQSPTHLIKTRGQQVTLRCSPISGHKSVSWYQQVLGQGPQFIFQYYEKEERGRGNFPDRFSARQFPNYSSELNVNALLLGDSALYLCASSLEGDPNTGELFFGEGSRLTVL.

The rearrangement links TRBV29-1 to TRBJ1-1; D not certain. Germline V gene sequence: CDR1 SQVTM, CDR2 ANQGSEA. Trimming removed 3 bases from V and 6 bases from J, with 5 bases in between. There are 10 residues in the CDR3. Written as DNA, the CDR3 is TGCAGCGTTGAGAGGGCTGAAGCTTTCTTT. Encoded protein: CSVERAEAFF.

This chain links TRBV20-1 with TRBJ2-7; D gene unclear. CDR1 DFQATT and CDR2 SNEGSKA come from the germline V gene (reference sequence). V was pared by 6 bases and J by 4 bases, with 7 bases between. CDR3 size: 10 residues. The CDR3 reads CSATAYEQYF. CDR3 DNA: TGCAGTGCAACTGCGTACGAGCAGTACTTC.

This clone was detected only a few times. The chain couples TRBV5-5 to TRBJ1-1; TRBD1 matches 9 bases. The ends lost 4 bases at V and 6 bases at J; junction bases unmatched: 10. The CDR3 has 15 residues. Per germline, CDR1 SGHKS and CDR2 YYEKEE (reference sequence). CDR3 loop: CASSPRTGEGAEAFF. The CDR3 bases are TGTGCCAGCAGCCCGAGGACAGGGGAAGGTGCTGAAGCTTTCTTT.